This entry concerns a single T cell receptor (beta chain). Trimming left V 0 bases short and J 9 bases short, with 5 bases between. The CDR3 length is 11 residues. The germline V gene has CDR1 MNHNS and CDR2 SASEGT. This specimen comes from a study of blood T cell repertoires in COVID-19. Clones were sequenced by immunoSEQ multiplex PCR, and TCRdb holds only the in-frame ones, with some missing. The data hold around 170,000 clones, with about 84% observed a single time. The chain joins TRBV6-1 to TRBJ2-5; no reliable D call. The receptor was derived from a man aged 50 to 60 who had recovered from COVID-19. Material for sequencing was PBMCs or T cells enriched from blood (not recorded which). CDR3 residues: CASSEAGPQYF. The CDR3 bases are TGTGCCAGCAGTGAAGCGGGCCCCCAGTACTTC.